This T cell receptor beta chain came from a study of CD8 T cells in Susac syndrome. To note about this clonotype: Its target is unknown.

Both CD4+ and CD8+ T cells were negatively isolated, and TEMRA cells underwent FACS enrichment. V dropped 4 bases and J dropped 2 bases, with 10 bases sitting between them. The CDR3 has 14 residues. CDR1 is SGHTA, CDR2 FQGTGA, per germline. Reverse transcription used roughly 0.5 to 1 ug RNA and random hexamers. The authors amplified TCR beta CDR3 across 54 Vbeta and 13 Jbeta using immunoSEQ multiplex PCR. TCRdb re-derived calls from the immunoSEQ multiplex PCR reads in MiXCR, one entry per CDR3 protein. This table has 250,000 or so distinct CDR3 sequences, 93% appearing once. Study-wide points: It was acknowledged by the study that relatively few individuals were included in its TCR sequencing and HLA analysis.

The sequence came from a human donor with multiple sclerosis. The sample taken for sequencing was CD4+ T cells from PBMCs. The chain uses TRBV7-3 and TRBJ2-3; TRBD1 might be the D (5 bases). This chain's CDR3 is CASSSGPATDTQYF. The CDR3 coding sequence is TGTGCCAGCAGCTCAGGGCCAGCCACAGATACGCAGTATTTT. The full variable domain, in which reference TRBV7-3 and TRBJ2-3 provide the parts outside the CDR3, is GAGVSQTPSNKVTEKGKYVELRCDPISGHTALYWYRQSLGQGPEFLIYFQGTGAADDSGLPNDRFFAVRPEGSVSTLKIQRTERGDSAVYLCASSSGPATDTQYFGPGTRLTVL.